The 31 T cell receptor beta chains in this list originate from one sample, sequenced in a study of cytomegalovirus exposure and HLA in healthy donors. PCR was performed using 60 Vbeta and 13 Jbeta primers. Assay used: immunoSEQ multiplex PCR; TCRdb lists only in-frame clones, some missing. The sample includes more than 90,000 clones, about two thirds seen only once; the top ten take about 6%. What was sequenced was PBMCs. The receptors here all came from a boy younger than 18 in good health and CMV-seropositive.

This clone was recorded only once. The chain combines TRBV30 with TRBJ1-5; the D gene is possibly TRBD1 (5 bases). V lost 2 bases, J lost 0 bases, and 8 bases lay in between. In germline, CDR1 is GTSNPN, CDR2 SVGIG (reference sequence). This CDR3 has 14 residues. CDR3 protein: CAWSQGYSNQPQHF. In nucleotides, the CDR3 is TGTGCCTGGAGTCAGGGATATAGCAATCAGCCCCAGCATTTT.

The chain's CDR3 is CASSSHPGTNQPQHF. In nucleotides, the CDR3 is TGTGCCAGCAGCTCCCACCCGGGGACTAATCAGCCCCAGCATTTT. This rearrangement joins TRBV7-2 to TRBJ1-5; D perhaps matches TRBD1 (5 bases). CDR1 is SGHTA, CDR2 FQGNSA, per germline. The CDR3 loop spans 15 amino acids. V lost 4 bases and J 4 bases, leaving 14 bases between the germline ends.

The V call is TRBV4-3, the J call TRBJ2-6; 8 positions agree with TRBD1. CDR1 is LGHNA, CDR2 YSLEER, per germline. V lost 4 bases to trimming and J lost 2 bases; unmatched junction nucleotides: 1. The CDR3 runs 15 residues. The CDR3 sequence is CASSPTGAGANVLTF. The CDR3 DNA reads as TGCGCCAGCAGCCCGACAGGGGCTGGGGCCAACGTCCTGACTTTC.

This chain joins TRBV19 and TRBJ2-3, with D tentatively TRBD2 (6 bases). The length of the CDR3 is 13 residues. Germline values: CDR1 LNHDA, CDR2 SQIVND (reference sequence). V lost 6 bases to trimming and J lost 5 bases, with 12 bases between them. This CDR3 reads CASRVRGKDTQYF. CDR3 DNA: TGTGCCAGTAGAGTCCGCGGGAAAGATACGCAGTATTTT.

The J gene is TRBJ2-3, the V gene TRBV2; TRBD1 is a possible D gene (6 bases). V lost 3 bases and J 2 bases, leaving 12 bases between the germline ends. This CDR3 has 15 amino acids. CDR1 is SNHLY and CDR2 is FYNNEI in the germline V gene. CDR3 loop: CASSDRAGATDTQYF. The CDR3 DNA sequence: TGTGCCAGCAGTGATCGGGCAGGGGCCACAGATACGCAGTATTTT.

This rearrangement joins TRBV19 to TRBJ1-1; a possible D gene is TRBD1 (5 bases). This CDR3 has 13 residues. V gave up 3 bases and J gave up 5 bases, with 10 bases separating them. CDR1 and CDR2 from the germline V gene are LNHDA and SQIVND (reference sequence). CDR3 sequence: CASSIGGSTEAFF. DNA for the CDR3: TGTGCCAGTAGTATCGGGGGTTCGACTGAAGCTTTCTTT.

The chain uses TRBV15 and TRBJ1-1; 10 bases match TRBD1. Trimming removed 1 base from V and 4 bases from J; junction bases left unmatched: 6. The CDR3 covers 16 residues. Germline values: CDR1 LNHNV, CDR2 YYDKDF (reference sequence). The CDR3 coding sequence is TGTGCCACCAGCAGAGGATTCGGGACAGGGGTCACTGAAGCTTTCTTT. Its protein is CATSRGFGTGVTEAFF.

The chain joins TRBV6-5 to TRBJ1-2; D possibly corresponds to TRBD1 (5 bases). Germline V gene data show CDR1 as MNHEY and CDR2 as SVGAGI. The CDR3 contains 14 residues. V was clipped by 6 bases and J by 0 bases, with 11 bases between them. CDR3 loop: CASSRGGTNYGYTF. CDR3 nucleotide sequence: TGTGCCAGCAGCCGGGGGGGAACTAACTATGGCTACACCTTC.

V gene TRBV5-6 combines with J gene TRBJ2-3, with a possible D match to TRBD2 (5 bases). Germline V CDR1 and CDR2: SGHDT, YYEEEE. The CDR3 is 13 amino acids. Trimming pared 4 bases from V and 7 bases from J, leaving 13 bases between. The CDR3, as DNA: TGTGCCAGCAGCCAACTAGACGGTTATACGCAGTATTTT. Translation gives CASSQLDGYTQYF.

In regard to this clone: Germline is not matched at one junction end, which may reflect a read error. The CDR3 sequence: CATSRQGEDEKLFF. As DNA, the CDR3 is TGCGCCACCAGCCGACAGGGGGAGGATGAAAAACTGTTTTTT. The gene calls are TRBV4-1 and TRBJ1-4; TRBD1 matches at 9 bases. The CDR3 loop spans 14 amino acids. Germline V gene sequence: CDR1 MGHRA, CDR2 YSYEKL.

A few counts support this clone. This chain joins TRBV19 and TRBJ2-7; D is unclear. The CDR3 extends over 13 amino acids. CDR1 and CDR2 (germline): LNHDA, SQIVND (reference sequence). Trimming shortened V by 5 bases and J by 0 bases, and 8 bases separated the two germline ends. CDR3 residues: CASSSGFSYEQYF. CDR3 DNA: TGTGCCAGTAGTTCCGGGTTCTCCTACGAGCAGTACTTC. The full variable domain, in which reference TRBV19 and TRBJ2-7 provide the parts outside the CDR3, is DGGITQSPKYLFRKEGQNVTLSCEQNLNHDAMYWYRQDPGQGLRLIYYSQIVNDFQKGDIAEGYSVSREKKESFPLTVTSAQKNPTAFYLCASSSGFSYEQYFGPGTRLTVT.

The chain combines TRBV30 with TRBJ1-2; 7 positions agree with TRBD1. Germline loops: CDR1 GTSNPN, CDR2 SVGIG (reference sequence). With 5 bases clipped from V and 8 bases from J, the junction kept 5 bases outside the gene matches. This CDR3 is built from 11 residues. The chain's CDR3 is CAWDRVNGYTF. The CDR3 DNA follows: TGTGCCTGGGACAGGGTAAACGGCTACACCTTC.

The chain is built from TRBV10-3 and TRBJ1-2; D might be TRBD1 (5 bases). Per the germline V gene, CDR1 is ENHRY and CDR2 is SYGVKD. The CDR3 loop spans 14 amino acids. Trimming cost V 11 bases and J 6 bases, with 22 bases left between them. The CDR3 here is CAPAGRDLNNGYTF. The DNA for the CDR3 is TGTGCCCCGGCTGGTAGGGACTTGAATAATGGCTACACCTTC.

This sequence joins TRBV4-1 and TRBJ1-5; weak D call: TRBD1 (6 bases). V lost 4 bases and J 8 bases, leaving 18 bases between the germline ends. Germline V gives CDR1 MGHRA, CDR2 YSYEKL. This CDR3 region has 15 residues. The DNA for the CDR3 is TGCGCCAGCAGCCCGGGACAAAGGGAGAACAAGCCCCAGCATTTT. Its translation is CASSPGQRENKPQHF.

On this clone itself: The same CDR3 also results from other DNA sequences found in this sample. The genes are TRBV7-2 and TRBJ2-7; D call uncertain. In germline, CDR1 is SGHTA, CDR2 FQGNSA. The CDR3 totals 13 residues. Trimming removed 0 bases from V and 0 bases from J, with 3 bases in between. The CDR3: CASSLASSYEQYF. CDR3 coding DNA: TGTGCCAGCAGCTTAGCGAGCTCCTACGAGCAGTACTTC.

This clone came up a few times. The chain employs TRBV5-1 and TRBJ1-6; maybe TRBD1 (5 bases). Germline CDR1 SGHRS, CDR2 YFSETQ. Between the trimmed V and J ends, which lost 4 bases and 0 bases, there was a span of 17 bases. The CDR3 has 18 amino acids. CDR3 protein: CASSPKTAPSSYNSPLHF. The CDR3 DNA reads TGCGCCAGCAGCCCGAAGACAGCCCCGAGCTCCTATAATTCACCCCTCCACTTT.

The J gene is TRBJ1-2, the V gene TRBV6-6; D unresolved. Germline V gene data show CDR1 as MNHNY and CDR2 as SVGAGI (reference sequence). Between the trimmed V and J ends, which lost 1 base and 5 bases, there was a span of 8 bases. This CDR3 spans 13 amino acids. The CDR3 bases are TGTGCCAGCAGTTACTGGGCAGGTTATGGCTACACCTTC. Translated: CASSYWAGYGYTF.

In its sample, this clone was seen a few times. The genes are TRBV1 and TRBJ2-3; no DNA check was done on the table's D call, TRBD1. TRBV1 is a known pseudogene. The CDR3 extends over 15 amino acids. In DNA form, the CDR3 reads TGCACCAGCAGCCAAACCCAACAGAGCACAGATACGCAGTATTTT. This codes for CTSSQTQQSTDTQYF.

Notes on this clone: The junction shows a germline mismatch at one end, possibly a read error. The genes are TRBV6-5 and TRBJ1-2, with D unclear. CDR3 length: 15 amino acids. The germline V gene has CDR1 MNHEY and CDR2 SVGAGI. The CDR3 region has the DNA TGTGCCAGCAGTTACTCCGTCAGACCTAACTATGGCTACCCCTTC. Translating it yields CASSYSVRPNYGYPF.

The chain carries TRBV11-2 and TRBJ2-1; 7 positions agree with TRBD2. There are 16 residues in the CDR3. Germline V gene sequence: CDR1 SGHAT, CDR2 FQNNGV. V shed 5 bases, J shed 2 bases, and the junction held 9 bases outside the gene matches. The CDR3 nucleotides are TGTGCCAGCAGCCCCCTTGGGGGAGGGCCCTACAATGAGCAGTTCTTC. This sequence encodes CASSPLGGGPYNEQFF.

The chain links TRBV7-6 to TRBJ2-5, with D tentatively TRBD1 (5 bases). The V gene's germline CDR1 is SGHVS and CDR2 FNYEAQ. The V end lost 2 bases, the J end lost 5 bases, and 15 bases lay between the germline ends. The CDR3 consists of 15 residues. CDR3 loop: CASSLSVQGMETQYF. The CDR3 DNA follows: TGTGCCAGCAGCTTATCGGTGCAGGGTATGGAGACCCAGTACTTC.

This clone was seen just once. Sequence at one end of the junction differs from germline and may be a read error. This chain uses TRBV5-1 with TRBJ1-2; D is perhaps TRBD1 (5 bases). Germline V CDR1 and CDR2: SGHRS, YFSETQ. This CDR3 contains 15 residues. For the CDR3, the DNA is TGCGCCAGCAGCTTGGCCGGGGGGAACGGCTATGGCTACCCCTTC. Residues: CASSLAGGNGYGYPF.

This clone occurred a few times. The chain uses TRBV11-2 and TRBJ1-2; TRBD1 aligns across 7 bases. The CDR3 loop spans 15 amino acids. CDR1 and CDR2 (germline): SGHAT, FQNNGV. J was trimmed by 1 base and V by 5 bases; bases with no gene match: 7. As DNA, the CDR3 is TGTGCCAGCAGCCCTCTTGACAGGGATAACTATGGCTACACCTTC. This sequence encodes CASSPLDRDNYGYTF.

This chain uses TRBV5-1 with TRBJ1-6; a weak D match, TRBD1 (5 bases). V shed 3 bases and J shed 8 bases, with 6 bases lying between them. The V gene's germline CDR1 is SGHRS and CDR2 YFSETQ. CDR3 length equals 12 residues. The CDR3 reads CASSSTDSPLHF. DNA of the CDR3: TGCGCCAGCAGCTCGACAGATTCACCCCTCCACTTT.

This chain links TRBV7-3 with TRBJ2-7, with 9 bases matching TRBD2. Per the germline V gene, CDR1 is SGHTA and CDR2 is FQGTGA. After removal of 5 bases from V and 2 bases from J, the junction contained 7 bases not matched to a gene. This CDR3 region has 15 residues. The CDR3 coding sequence is TGTGCCAGCAGCCCGGGACTAGCCGTGACCTACGAGCAGTACTTC. Protein product: CASSPGLAVTYEQYF.

This clone is a singleton in its sample. An end of the junction differs from the germline gene, which may be a read error. J is TRBJ2-3 and V is TRBV7-7; D remains unclear. CDR1 SSHAT and CDR2 FNYEAQ come from the germline V gene (reference sequence). CDR3 size: 15 residues. The CDR3 region is CASSLVGSSTDTQYF. The CDR3 DNA sequence: TGTGCTAGCAGCTTAGTCGGTAGCAGCACAGATACGCAGTATTTT.

The J gene is TRBJ1-1, the V gene TRBV29-1; D call uncertain. The CDR3 is 12 residues long. CDR1 is SQVTM, CDR2 ANQGSEA, per germline. Trimming pared 3 bases from V and 4 bases from J, leaving 9 bases between. This CDR3 reads CSVDRMGTEAFF. DNA for the CDR3: TGCAGCGTTGACAGGATGGGCACTGAAGCTTTCTTT.

The gene calls are TRBV5-1 and TRBJ2-1, with 9 bases that match TRBD1. Germline loops: CDR1 SGHRS, CDR2 YFSETQ. The J segment lost 8 bases and the V segment lost 0 bases, leaving 6 bases of the junction unmatched. CDR3 length: 15 residues. CDR3: CASSLDGTGYYEQFF. Here the CDR3 DNA reads TGCGCCAGCAGCTTGGATGGGACAGGGTACTATGAGCAGTTCTTC.

This chain connects TRBV5-6 to TRBJ2-3; the match to TRBD2 covers 14 bases. The CDR3 loop spans 17 amino acids. J lost 6 bases, V lost 4 bases, and 10 bases had no gene match. CDR1 and CDR2 (germline): SGHDT, YYEEEE. This CDR3 reads CASSTSTSGGAWDTQYF. The CDR3 nucleotides read TGTGCCAGCAGCACTTCGACTAGCGGGGGGGCATGGGATACGCAGTATTTT.

The chain's CDR3 is CASSPGQGPYNEQFF. In DNA, the CDR3 is TGCGCCAGCAGCCCAGGACAGGGGCCCTACAATGAGCAGTTCTTC. This sequence joins TRBV5-1 and TRBJ2-1; 9 bases agree with TRBD1. The junction had 4 bases not matched to a gene; V was cut back by 4 bases and J by 2 bases. The CDR3 is 15 residues long. Per the germline V gene, CDR1 is SGHRS and CDR2 is YFSETQ. The variable domain in full, completed from reference TRBV5-1 and TRBJ2-1, reads KAGVTQTPRYLIKTRGQQVTLSCSPISGHRSVSWYQQTPGQGLQFLFEYFSETQRNKGNFPGRFSGRQFSNSRSEMNVSTLELGDSALYLCASSPGQGPYNEQFFGPGTRLTVL.

This clone was detected only once. The gene calls are TRBV19 and TRBJ1-5; D is possibly TRBD1 (6 bases). Germline assignment: CDR1 LNHDA and CDR2 SQIVND (reference sequence). Trimming shortened V by 4 bases and J by 1 base, and 14 bases separated the two germline ends. CDR3 size: 16 residues. CDR3 nucleotide sequence: TGTGCCAGTAGTACCTACAGGGCCGGGAGCAATCAGCCCCAGCATTTT. This translates into CASSTYRAGSNQPQHF.